This passage covers 23 T cell receptor beta chains from one sample sequenced in a study of identical twins. Each CDR3 protein is one row after TCRdb ran MiXCR on the 5' RACE reads. The sample consists of more than 650,000 distinct CDR3 sequences, 5.5% to 6.5% of them appearing once. The sample was naive T cells sorted from blood. Receptors originate from a man in his late teens or twenties in good health.

This clonotype occurred many times. The rearrangement links TRBV5-1 to TRBJ2-7, with 7 bases lining up with TRBD2. Germline trimming cut 7 bases from V and 3 bases from J; bases unmatched to any gene: 10. This CDR3 region has 14 residues. Germline assignment: CDR1 SGHRS and CDR2 YFSETQ. The CDR3 region is CASSTGTNLYEQYV. The CDR3 bases are TGCGCCAGCTCTACCGGGACTAACCTCTACGAGCAGTACGTC.

This clonotype was counted many times. The V gene is TRBV20-1, the J gene TRBJ2-1, with D possibly matching TRBD1 (5 bases). Germline lookup yields CDR1 DFQATT and CDR2 SNEGSKA (reference sequence). The V end was cut by 2 bases, the J end by 7 bases, with 12 bases between. This CDR3 region has 13 residues. The CDR3 sequence: CSARSPRGNEQFF. CDR3 DNA sequence: TGCAGTGCTAGATCTCCTAGGGGTAATGAGCAGTTCTTC.

This clonotype was observed many times. The V and J genes are TRBV15 and TRBJ2-1; D possibly corresponds to TRBD2 (5 bases). The CDR3 spans 15 residues. Trimming pared 1 base from V and 1 base from J, leaving 8 bases between. The germline V gene encodes CDR1 LNHNV and CDR2 YYDKDF (reference sequence). The DNA for the CDR3 is TGTGCCACCAGCAGAGTGGGGAGATCCTACAATGAGCAGTTCTTC. Encoded protein: CATSRVGRSYNEQFF.

This clonotype was found a few times. The chain carries TRBV20-1 and TRBJ1-1, with D hard to call. With 2 bases removed from V and 1 base from J, the gap between germline ends came to 5 bases. The germline V gene encodes CDR1 DFQATT and CDR2 SNEGSKA (reference sequence). The CDR3 totals 12 residues. The CDR3 protein is CSARYRNTEAFF. The CDR3 DNA follows: TGCAGTGCTAGATACCGGAACACTGAAGCTTTCTTT.

This clonotype was detected a few times. This chain connects TRBV21-1 to TRBJ2-7; the table assigns TRBD2, which was not confirmed against the DNA. TRBV21-1 is annotated as a pseudogene. This CDR3 has 14 amino acids. This chain's CDR3 is CASSIESRYYEQYF. Here the CDR3 DNA reads TGTGCCAGCAGCATTGAGTCCCGATACTACGAGCAGTACTTC.

This clonotype was recorded at least ten times. The gene calls are TRBV7-2 and TRBJ2-3, with a tentative D call TRBD2 (6 bases). The V gene's germline CDR1 is SGHTA and CDR2 FQGNSA. The germline V and J ends were trimmed by 4 bases and 8 bases, with 16 bases remaining between them. This CDR3 has 14 amino acids. The CDR3 spells CASSSVGQGGTQYF. The CDR3 region has the DNA TGTGCCAGCAGCTCTGTGGGCCAGGGAGGTACGCAGTATTTT.

This clonotype was seen many times. This chain connects TRBV27 to TRBJ2-2; D is undetermined. This CDR3 region has 14 residues. Trimming took 0 bases from V and 0 from J, leaving 2 bases between them. Germline assignment: CDR1 MNHEY and CDR2 SMNVEV (reference sequence). CDR3 DNA sequence: TGTGCCAGCAGTTTATCCGCGAACACCGGGGAGCTGTTTTTT. This gives the protein CASSLSANTGELFF.

The chain has TRBV19 and TRBJ2-2; a possible D gene is TRBD1 (6 bases). This CDR3 is built from 14 residues. Germline-derived CDR1 and CDR2 are LNHDA and SQIVND (reference sequence). Trimming shortened V by 8 bases and J by 1 base, and 11 bases separated the two germline ends. CDR3 sequence: CASRGQQNTGELFF. The CDR3 bases are TGTGCCAGTCGCGGACAGCAGAACACCGGGGAGCTGTTTTTT.

The sample holds many counts of this clonotype. The gene calls are TRBV20-1 and TRBJ2-7, with D perhaps TRBD1 or TRBD2 (6 bases each). This CDR3 comprises 13 residues. The germline V gene has CDR1 DFQATT and CDR2 SNEGSKA (reference sequence). Trimming removed 8 bases at V and 3 bases at J, with 17 bases between. The CDR3 sequence: CSKRTVGGYEQYF. CDR3 sequence (DNA): TGCAGTAAACGGACAGTGGGGGGCTACGAGCAGTACTTC.

This clonotype was seen more than once but under ten times. V usage is TRBV6-5 and J usage is TRBJ1-2, with D possibly TRBD1 on 5 matching bases. Trimming left V 0 bases short and J 7 bases short, with 12 bases between. Germline lookup yields CDR1 MNHEY and CDR2 SVGAGI. The CDR3 is made up of 14 amino acids. The CDR3 nucleotides read TGTGCCAGCAGTTACTCTATCCAGGGAGGTGGCTACACCTTC. Amino acid sequence: CASSYSIQGGGYTF.

This clonotype showed up many times. The rearrangement uses TRBV20-1 and TRBJ2-1, with D perhaps TRBD1 (5 bases). The germline CDR1 and CDR2 sequences are DFQATT and SNEGSKA (reference sequence). V dropped 5 bases and J dropped 1 base, with 15 bases sitting between them. The CDR3 is 15 residues long. The CDR3 loop is CSAPPPRASYNEQFF. The CDR3 DNA reads TGCAGTGCTCCTCCTCCCAGGGCATCCTACAATGAGCAGTTCTTC.

This clonotype was seen at least ten times. V and J are TRBV20-1 and TRBJ2-2, with 13 bases that match TRBD2. The CDR3 totals 15 residues. After removal of 1 base from V and 6 bases from J, the junction contained 2 bases not matched to a gene. CDR1 is DFQATT, CDR2 SNEGSKA, per germline (reference sequence). This chain's CDR3 is CSARALAGGAGELFF. CDR3 in DNA: TGCAGTGCTAGAGCACTAGCGGGAGGGGCCGGGGAGCTGTTTTTT.

This clonotype was seen more than once but under ten times. V and J are TRBV11-2 and TRBJ2-5, with TRBD2 matching over 11 bases. V shed 1 base and J 1 base; nucleotides not matched to a gene: 11. CDR3 size: 19 residues. In germline, CDR1 is SGHAT, CDR2 FQNNGV. The CDR3 sequence: CASSLVSLGTSGLQETQYF. The CDR3 DNA sequence: TGTGCCAGCAGCTTAGTATCGTTGGGGACTAGCGGCCTCCAAGAGACCCAGTACTTC. Using reference TRBV11-2 and TRBJ2-5 for the parts outside the CDR3, the full variable domain is EAGVAQSPRYKIIEKRQSVAFWCNPISGHATLYWYQQILGQGPKLLIQFQNNGVVDDSQLPKDRFSAERLKGVDSTLKIQPAKLEDSAVYLCASSLVSLGTSGLQETQYFGPGTRLLVL.

This clonotype showed up many times. The rearrangement links TRBV20-1 to TRBJ1-2; 9 bases are shared with TRBD1. Per germline, CDR1 DFQATT and CDR2 SNEGSKA (reference sequence). J gave up 4 bases and V 4 bases, and 7 bases lay outside the gene matches. CDR3 length: 14 amino acids. The CDR3 coding sequence is TGCAGTGCTACTACGACAGGGGGTATCTATGGCTACACCTTC. As protein: CSATTTGGIYGYTF.

This clonotype was seen ten or more times. The V and J genes are TRBV5-1 and TRBJ1-4, with 7 bases that match TRBD1. J gave up 12 bases and V 0 bases, and 5 bases lay outside the gene matches. The germline CDR1 and CDR2 sequences are SGHRS and YFSETQ. This CDR3 region has 13 residues. Written as DNA, the CDR3 is TGCGCCAGCAGCTTGGAACAGGGGAAGGAACTGTTTTTT. This sequence encodes CASSLEQGKELFF.

This chain joins TRBV5-1 and TRBJ2-6, with 7 bases identical to TRBD1. J lost 3 bases, V lost 0 bases, and 3 bases had no gene match. CDR3 length: 16 amino acids. Per germline, CDR1 SGHRS and CDR2 YFSETQ. CDR3 DNA sequence: TGCGCCAGCAGCTTGGGGGACAGTAGTGGGGCCAACGTCCTGACTTTC. This sequence encodes CASSLGDSSGANVLTF.

This rearrangement joins TRBV20-1 to TRBJ2-3; 8 bases match TRBD1. This CDR3 has 14 amino acids. J gave up 2 bases and V 4 bases, and 5 bases lay outside the gene matches. Germline V gene sequence: CDR1 DFQATT, CDR2 SNEGSKA (reference sequence). This chain's CDR3 is CSATDRVYTDTQYF. DNA of the CDR3: TGCAGTGCTACGGACAGGGTTTACACAGATACGCAGTATTTT.

This clonotype was counted a few times. The chain links TRBV21-1 to TRBJ2-7. TRBV21-1 is termed a pseudogene. The CDR3 sequence is 15 residues long. CDR3 bases: TGTGCCAGCAGCAAAGAAAGAAGGGTTCGGAACGAGCAGTACTTC. Protein: CASSKERRVRNEQYF.

This clonotype was observed many times. J is TRBJ2-7 and V is TRBV29-1; tentatively, D is TRBD2 (6 bases). The V gene lost 4 bases and the J gene lost 3 bases, with 7 bases spanning the gap. The CDR3 sequence is 11 residues long. CDR1 is SQVTM and CDR2 is ANQGSEA in the germline V gene. The CDR3 reads CSVGGIYEQYF. The CDR3 coding sequence is TGCAGCGTTGGCGGGATCTACGAGCAGTACTTC.

In its sample, this clonotype was seen a few times. This chain uses TRBV20-1 with TRBJ2-1; a possible D gene is TRBD2 (5 bases). The germline V gene encodes CDR1 DFQATT and CDR2 SNEGSKA (reference sequence). The CDR3 is 12 residues long. The ends were cut back, 0 bases at V and 10 bases at J, with 10 bases in the middle. The CDR3 protein is CSARDLGGEQFF. CDR3 DNA sequence: TGCAGTGCTAGAGATTTAGGAGGCGAGCAGTTCTTC.

This clonotype turned up a few times. This sequence joins TRBV3-1 and TRBJ2-6; a weak D match, TRBD1 (7 bases). The germline V gene encodes CDR1 LGHDT and CDR2 YNNKEL (reference sequence). The CDR3 runs 17 residues. V lost 4 bases and J lost 2, with 15 bases in between. The CDR3 DNA follows: TGTGCCAGCAGCCCCGCCAGGGGGGAGGCTGGGGCCAACGTCCTGACTTTC. It translates to CASSPARGEAGANVLTF.

This clonotype was counted ten times or more. The chain couples TRBV12-3 or TRBV12-4 to TRBJ1-1; no clear D gene. V shed 4 bases and J shed 5 bases, with 8 bases lying between them. This CDR3 has 12 amino acids. The CDR3 coding sequence is TGTGCCAGCAGTTGGGTGCAGACTGAAGCTTTCTTT. It is translated as CASSWVQTEAFF.

This clonotype has a count of ten or more. V and J are TRBV4-2 and TRBJ1-2; perhaps TRBD1 as D (6 bases). The germline CDR1 and CDR2 sequences are LGHNA and YNFKEQ. V dropped 4 bases and J dropped 4 bases, with 16 bases sitting between them. This CDR3 is 15 amino acids long. The CDR3 protein is CASSPRTGQSYGYTF. The CDR3, as DNA: TGTGCCAGCAGCCCAAGAACCGGACAGTCCTATGGCTACACCTTC.